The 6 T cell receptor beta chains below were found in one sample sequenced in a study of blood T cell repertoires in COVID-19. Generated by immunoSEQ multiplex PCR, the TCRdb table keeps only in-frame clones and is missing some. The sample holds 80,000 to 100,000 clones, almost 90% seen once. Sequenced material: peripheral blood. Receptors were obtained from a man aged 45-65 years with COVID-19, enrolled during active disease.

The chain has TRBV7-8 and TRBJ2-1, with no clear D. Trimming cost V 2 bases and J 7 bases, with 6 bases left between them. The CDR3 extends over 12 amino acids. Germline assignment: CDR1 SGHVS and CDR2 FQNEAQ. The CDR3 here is CASSLISNEQFF. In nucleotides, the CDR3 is TGTGCCAGCAGCTTAATCTCGAATGAGCAGTTCTTC.

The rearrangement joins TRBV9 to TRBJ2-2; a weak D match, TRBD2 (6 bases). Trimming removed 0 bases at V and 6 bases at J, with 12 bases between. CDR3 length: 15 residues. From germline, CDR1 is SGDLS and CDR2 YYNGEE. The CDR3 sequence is CASSVAGRPSGELFF. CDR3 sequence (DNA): TGTGCCAGCAGCGTAGCGGGGAGGCCATCCGGGGAGCTGTTTTTT.

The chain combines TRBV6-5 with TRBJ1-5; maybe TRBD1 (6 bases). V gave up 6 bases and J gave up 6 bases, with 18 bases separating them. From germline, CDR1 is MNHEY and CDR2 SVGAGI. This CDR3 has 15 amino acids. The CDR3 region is CASRKTGTPGQPQHF. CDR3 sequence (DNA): TGTGCCAGCAGGAAAACCGGGACACCGGGTCAGCCCCAGCATTTT.

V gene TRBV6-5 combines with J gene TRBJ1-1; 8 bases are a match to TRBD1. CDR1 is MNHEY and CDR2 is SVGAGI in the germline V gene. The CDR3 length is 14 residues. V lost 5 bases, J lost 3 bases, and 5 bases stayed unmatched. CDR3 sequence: CASSRIQGDTEAFF. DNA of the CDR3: TGTGCCAGCAGTCGTATACAGGGGGACACTGAAGCTTTCTTT.

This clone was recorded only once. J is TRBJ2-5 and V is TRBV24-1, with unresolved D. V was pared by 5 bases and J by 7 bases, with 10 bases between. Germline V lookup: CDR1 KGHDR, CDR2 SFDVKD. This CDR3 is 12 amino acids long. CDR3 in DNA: TGTGCCACCAGTGTTCCGAGTGGGACCCAGTACTTC. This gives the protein CATSVPSGTQYF.

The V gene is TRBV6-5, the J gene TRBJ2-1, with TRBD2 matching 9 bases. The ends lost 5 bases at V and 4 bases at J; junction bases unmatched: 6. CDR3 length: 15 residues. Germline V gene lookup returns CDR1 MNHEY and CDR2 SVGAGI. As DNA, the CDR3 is TGTGCCAGCAGTCTGACTAGCGGAGATTACAATGAGCAGTTCTTC. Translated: CASSLTSGDYNEQFF.